The clone carrying this TCR beta chain was seen a handful of times. The antigen is not known. The record originates from a study of OX40 agonist ivuxolimab in advanced cancers. Study details: Patients received intravenous ivuxolimab every 2 weeks at 0.01 to 10 mg/kg. Recorded diagnoses for dose-escalation patients were hepatocellular carcinoma, melanoma, renal cell or head and neck cancer. Study-level points and caveats: The authors did not determine the antigen specificity of the expanded peripheral T cells.

The junction had 7 bases not matched to a gene; V was cut back by 0 bases and J by 1 base. CDR1 SGHRS and CDR2 YFSETQ come from the germline V gene. The CDR3 consists of 18 residues. Enrollment shut out patients with autoimmune disease history or systemic immunosuppression. Clones were read by immunoSEQ multiplex PCR, and TCRdb kept only the in-frame ones, dropping some. Of some 44,000 clones in the sample, about four fifths were seen once. The rearrangement links TRBV5-1 to TRBJ2-3, with 11 bases fitting TRBD2. This clonotype was obtained from an adult with an advanced solid tumor such as melanoma, head and neck, liver or kidney cancer. The specimen comprised CD4+ or CD8+ T cells sorted from blood, sampled in a trial of the OX40 agonist ivuxolimab. The CDR3 DNA is TGCGCCAGCAGCTTGGGCCTAGCGGGAGGAGTAGGCACAGATACGCAGTATTTT. It yields the protein CASSLGLAGGVGTDTQYF.